This TCR beta chain is from a study of cytomegalovirus exposure and HLA in healthy donors. The study's findings and limits: Altogether, 150 to 200 TCR beta chains were recorded as cytomegalovirus-associated. The study had only CMV serostatus as immune exposure information. Later analysis identified several of the most significant clusters that appeared linked to common viral pathogens. In a later analysis, a missense DCLRE1C variant was linked to TCR beta V- and J-gene trimming.

The PCR had 60 Vbeta and 13 Jbeta primers. Sequenced by immunoSEQ multiplex PCR; TCRdb stores in-frame clones only, minus some. The sample records 50,000 or so clones, around three quarters being singletons. With regard to this clone: Its matching antigen is unknown.

V lost 4 bases to trimming and J lost 8 bases; unmatched junction nucleotides: 12. Germline V gene lookup returns CDR1 PRHDT and CDR2 FYEKMQ (reference sequence). This CDR3 has 15 residues. The gene calls are TRBV13 and TRBJ1-2, with TRBD1 matching 8 bases. The sequence was obtained from a young man in good health and CMV-seronegative. Specimen: PBMCs. The CDR3 is CASSSRQGPVQGYTF. CDR3 in DNA: TGTGCCAGCAGCTCTCGACAGGGGCCAGTTCAAGGCTACACCTTC.